This TCR beta chain was captured in a study of blood T cell repertoires in COVID-19. Whole-study context: Sources were T cells, B-cell-depleted T cells, or PBMCs; the material itself was cDNA or gDNA.

Cohorts were based on clinical histories the participants reported. The recovered donors of Cohort 3 showed two negative PCRs, clearance, or symptom resolution. CDR1 is LNHDA, CDR2 SQIVND, per germline (reference sequence). CDR3 length: 12 amino acids. Trimming took off 5 bases at V and 4 bases at J, with 6 bases between the two ends. Sequenced by immunoSEQ multiplex PCR; TCRdb stores in-frame clones only, minus some. The sample shows around 480,000 clones, roughly 87% of them seen only once. The source material was PBMCs or T cells enriched from blood (not recorded which). The chain recombines TRBV19 with TRBJ1-5; a possible D gene is TRBD1 (5 bases). This TCR came from a woman in her late teens or twenties who had recovered from COVID-19. The CDR3 reads CASSGGNQPQHF. CDR3 coding DNA: TGTGCCAGTAGTGGGGGGAATCAGCCCCAGCATTTT.